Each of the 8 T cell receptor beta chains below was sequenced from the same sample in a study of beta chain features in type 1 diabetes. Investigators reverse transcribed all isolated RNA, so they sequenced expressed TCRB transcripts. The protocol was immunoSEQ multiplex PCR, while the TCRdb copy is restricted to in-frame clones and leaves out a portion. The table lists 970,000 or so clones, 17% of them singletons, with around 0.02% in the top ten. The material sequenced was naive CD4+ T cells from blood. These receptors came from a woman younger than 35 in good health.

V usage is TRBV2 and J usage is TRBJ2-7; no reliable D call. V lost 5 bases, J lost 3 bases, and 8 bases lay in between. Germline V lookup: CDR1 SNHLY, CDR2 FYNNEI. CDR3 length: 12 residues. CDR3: CASSYRRYEQYF. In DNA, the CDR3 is TGTGCCAGCAGTTATAGACGCTACGAGCAGTACTTC.

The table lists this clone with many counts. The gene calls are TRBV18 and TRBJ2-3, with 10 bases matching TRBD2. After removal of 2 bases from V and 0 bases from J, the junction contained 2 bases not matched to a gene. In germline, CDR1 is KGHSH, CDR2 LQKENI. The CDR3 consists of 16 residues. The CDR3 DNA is TGTGCCAGCTCACCAGGACTAGCGGAAAGCACAGATACGCAGTATTTT. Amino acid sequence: CASSPGLAESTDTQYF.

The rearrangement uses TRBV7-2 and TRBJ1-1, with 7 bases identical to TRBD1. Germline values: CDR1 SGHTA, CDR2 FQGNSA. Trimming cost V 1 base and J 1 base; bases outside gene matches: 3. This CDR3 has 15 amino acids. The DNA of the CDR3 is TGTGCCAGCAGCTTAGGAGACAGGGCGAACACTGAAGCTTTCTTT. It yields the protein CASSLGDRANTEAFF.

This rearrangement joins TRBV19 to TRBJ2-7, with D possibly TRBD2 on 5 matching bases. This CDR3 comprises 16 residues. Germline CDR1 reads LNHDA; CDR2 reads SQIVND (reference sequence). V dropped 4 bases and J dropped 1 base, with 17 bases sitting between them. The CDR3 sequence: CASSTGVGDSSYEQYF. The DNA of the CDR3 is TGTGCCAGTAGTACCGGGGTCGGGGATTCATCCTACGAGCAGTACTTC.

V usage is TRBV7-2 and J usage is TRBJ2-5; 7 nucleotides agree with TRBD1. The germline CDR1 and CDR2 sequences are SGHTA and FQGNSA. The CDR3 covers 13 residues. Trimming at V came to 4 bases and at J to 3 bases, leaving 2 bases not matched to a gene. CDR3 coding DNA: TGTGCCAGCAGCTCAGACAGGGAAGAGACCCAGTACTTC. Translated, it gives CASSSDREETQYF. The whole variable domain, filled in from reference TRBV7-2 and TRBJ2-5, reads GAGVSQSPSNKVTEKGKDVELRCDPISGHTALYWYRQSLGQGLEFLIYFQGNSAPDKSGLPSDRFSAERTGGSVSTLTIQRTQQEDSAVYLCASSSDREETQYFGPGTRLLVL.

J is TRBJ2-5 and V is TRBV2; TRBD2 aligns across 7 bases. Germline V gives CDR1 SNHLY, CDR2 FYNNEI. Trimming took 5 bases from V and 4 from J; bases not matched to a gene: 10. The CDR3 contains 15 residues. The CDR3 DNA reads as TGTGCCAGCAGTCCCATCACAGGCGGGAGAGAGACCCAGTACTTC. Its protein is CASSPITGGRETQYF.

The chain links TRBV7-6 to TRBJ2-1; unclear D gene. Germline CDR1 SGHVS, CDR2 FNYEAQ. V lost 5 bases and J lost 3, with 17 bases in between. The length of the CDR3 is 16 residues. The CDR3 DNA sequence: TGTGCCAGCAGCAACGGACCAACCCAAAGCTACAATGAGCAGTTCTTC. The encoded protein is CASSNGPTQSYNEQFF.

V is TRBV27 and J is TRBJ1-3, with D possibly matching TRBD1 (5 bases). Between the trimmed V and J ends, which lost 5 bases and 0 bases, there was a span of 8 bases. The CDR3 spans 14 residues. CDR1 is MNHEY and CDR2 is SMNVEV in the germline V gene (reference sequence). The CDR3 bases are TGTGCCAGCAGTACAGGCGACTCTGGAAACACCATATATTTT. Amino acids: CASSTGDSGNTIYF.